A selection of T cell receptor beta chains follows, all from one sample in a study of T cell repertoires in cytomegalovirus infection. These receptors are not linked to any known antigen. TCRdb passed the reads through MiXCR, listing each CDR3 protein once. This table holds roughly 920,000 distinct CDR3 sequences, around a third found once. The source was cultured CD8+ T cells from PBMCs, collected from culture after CMV antigen stimulation. These receptors were taken from a human donor in good health (CMV status not recorded). Some clones in this sample may be carry-over from other donors' samples. Both conserved end residues are part of each CDR3. A D gene is named only where the DNA matches it firmly. Clone size, where shown, is once, few, many, or a class for clones that have expanded.

. | few | TRBJ2-1 | TRBV28 | CASSLGLSGNEQFF | TGTGCCAGCAGTTTAGGACTCTCCGGCAATGAGCAGTTCTTC
TRBD1 | . | TRBJ2-3 | TRBV20-1 | CSAARPGQGADTQYF | TGCAGTGCCGCTCGCCCGGGACAGGGCGCAGATACGCAGTATTTT
. | . | TRBJ1-5 | TRBV6-1 | CASSEGSRDQPQHF | TGTGCCAGCAGTGAAGGATCCAGGGATCAGCCCCAGCATTTT
. | . | TRBJ2-1 | TRBV4-1 | CASSQEISGSSYNEQFF | TGCGCCAGCAGCCAAGAAATTAGCGGAAGCTCCTACAATGAGCAGTTCTTC
. | . | TRBJ2-7 | TRBV6-6 | CASHRATFSYEQYF | TGTGCCAGCCATCGGGCTACCTTCTCCTACGAGCAGTACTTC
TRBD2 | . | TRBJ2-3 | TRBV28 | CASSTSGAGDLDTQYF | TGTGCCAGCAGTACCTCCGGGGCGGGGGATCTAGATACGCAGTATTTT
TRBD1 | few | TRBJ2-2 | TRBV5-1 | CASSLAKTPGQTANTGELFF | TGCGCCAGCAGCCTGGCAAAAACTCCGGGACAGACGGCGAACACCGGGGAGCTGTTTTTT
TRBD2 | . | TRBJ2-5 | TRBV11-2 | CASSLRRGEVVRETQYF | TGTGCCAGCAGCCTAAGACGGGGGGAAGTTGTTAGGGAGACCCAGTACTTC
. | . | TRBJ1-1 | TRBV5-1 | CASSTHGETRYTEAFF | TGCGCCAGCAGCACTCACGGTGAAACGAGGTACACTGAAGCTTTCTTT
. | few | TRBJ2-2 | TRBV4-3 | CASSQRLFTATGELFF | TGCGCCAGCAGCCAAAGGTTATTCACTGCCACCGGGGAGCTGTTTTTT
. | few | TRBJ1-5 | TRBV6-2/TRBV6-3 | CASSTDTMRVQPQHF | TGTGCCAGCAGTACTGACACTATGAGGGTTCAGCCCCAGCATTTT
TRBD1 | few | TRBJ1-5 | TRBV9 | CASSAGQSLQPQHF | TGTGCCAGCAGCGCGGGACAGTCGCTTCAGCCCCAGCATTTT
. | . | TRBJ2-3 | TRBV5-6 | CASSAPGRPEDTQYF | TGTGCCAGCAGCGCACCGGGACGGCCGGAAGATACGCAGTATTTT
. | . | TRBJ2-6 | TRBV29-1 | CSVEESGANVLTF | TGCAGCGTTGAAGAGTCCGGGGCCAACGTCCTGACTTTC
. | . | TRBJ1-5 | TRBV6-2/TRBV6-3 | CASSYSITENQPQHF | TGTGCCAGCAGTTACTCGATAACAGAAAATCAGCCCCAGCATTTT
TRBD1 | . | TRBJ2-1 | TRBV6-1 | CASRSTGQGNNEQFF | TGTGCCAGCAGAAGCACGGGACAGGGAAACAATGAGCAGTTCTTC
TRBD2 | many | TRBJ2-1 | TRBV7-8 | CASSRGTSKGNEQFF | TGTGCCAGCAGCCGCGGGACTAGCAAAGGCAATGAGCAGTTCTTC
. | . | TRBJ2-5 | TRBV7-2 | CASSLPGWQQETQYF | TGTGCCAGCAGCCTCCCCGGGTGGCAACAAGAGACCCAGTACTTC
TRBD1 | few | TRBJ2-7 | TRBV20-1 | CSARDAGQAIYEQYF | TGCAGTGCTAGAGACGCGGGACAGGCCATCTACGAGCAGTACTTC
TRBD1 | many | TRBJ1-2 | TRBV12-3/TRBV12-4 | CASSLGTGLGYTF | TGTGCCAGCAGTTTAGGGACAGGGCTTGGCTACACCTTC
. | few | TRBJ1-1 | TRBV25-1 | CASTPASGGNTEAFF | TGTGCCAGCACCCCCGCCTCGGGTGGGAACACTGAAGCTTTCTTT
. | . | TRBJ1-4 | TRBV6-8 | CASSYGSGYANEKLFF | TGTGCCAGCAGTTATGGCTCGGGCTACGCTAATGAAAAACTGTTTTTT
. | few | TRBJ2-2 | TRBV6-2/TRBV6-3 | CASRSLWGELFF | TGTGCCAGCAGATCCCTCTGGGGGGAGCTGTTTTTT
TRBD1 | once | TRBJ2-3 | TRBV10-3 | CAISGQENYTDTQYF | TGTGCCATCAGCGGACAGGAGAATTACACAGATACGCAGTATTTT
TRBD2 | few | TRBJ2-1 | TRBV11-3 | CASSRGGGGSYNEQFF | TGTGCCAGCAGCCGCGGGGGCGGGGGGTCCTACAATGAGCAGTTCTTC
. | many | TRBJ1-4 | TRBV6-1 | CASGGEKLFF | TGTGCCAGCGGGGGAGAAAAACTGTTTTTT
. | . | TRBJ1-1 | TRBV7-9 | CASSPWALGDTEAFF | TGTGCCAGCAGCCCATGGGCGCTGGGGGACACTGAAGCTTTCTTT
. | . | TRBJ2-3 | TRBV27 | CASSFARHPSTDTQYF | TGTGCCAGCAGTTTCGCTCGACATCCTAGCACAGATACGCAGTATTTT
. | . | TRBJ1-2 | TRBV4-2 | CASSHSPGLAHYGYTF | TGTGCCAGCAGCCATTCTCCAGGGTTGGCACACTATGGCTACACCTTC
TRBD1 | . | TRBJ2-1 | TRBV27 | CASSLDFWTGNNEQFF | TGTGCCAGCAGTTTAGATTTTTGGACAGGGAACAATGAGCAGTTCTTC
. | many | TRBJ2-1 | TRBV7-8 | CASSLRPLEEQFF | TGTGCCAGCAGCTTAAGGCCCCTAGAGGAGCAGTTCTTC
TRBD2 | . | TRBJ2-1 | TRBV12-3/TRBV12-4 | CASRPGTSGDPFF | TGTGCCAGCAGGCCCGGGACTAGCGGGGACCCGTTCTTC
TRBD1 | . | TRBJ1-2 | TRBV13 | CASSMERGTGPYGYTF | TGTGCCAGCAGCATGGAAAGAGGGACAGGGCCATATGGCTACACCTTC
. | . | TRBJ2-7 | TRBV15 | CATSIGQSYEQYF | TGTGCCACCAGCATCGGGCAGAGCTACGAGCAGTACTTC
. | few | TRBJ2-7 | TRBV28 | CASSRDGAYEQYF | TGTGCCAGCAGTCGGGACGGAGCCTACGAGCAGTACTTC
. | once | TRBJ2-3 | TRBV10-3 | CAIRTPRRGSSTDTQYF | TGTGCCATCAGGACCCCTAGGAGGGGATCTAGCACAGATACGCAGTATTTT
. | . | TRBJ2-7 | TRBV7-6 | CASSLTPGIGLEQYF | TGTGCCAGCAGCTTAACCCCAGGGATTGGATTAGAACAGTACTTC
. | once | TRBJ1-1 | TRBV18 | CASSPQEDTEAFF | TGTGCCAGCTCACCACAGGAGGACACTGAAGCTTTCTTT
TRBD1 | many | TRBJ1-2 | TRBV12-3/TRBV12-4 | CASSPRQGLNYGYTF | TGTGCCAGCAGTCCGAGACAGGGGTTGAACTATGGCTACACCTTC
. | . | TRBJ2-1 | TRBV5-1 | CASSFAREQFF | TGCGCCAGCAGCTTTGCAAGGGAGCAGTTCTTC
. | . | TRBJ1-5 | TRBV28 | CASSLPFSNQPQHF | TGTGCCAGCAGCTTGCCGTTTAGCAATCAGCCCCAGCATTTT
. | few | TRBJ2-5 | TRBV6-1 | CASSEEQGRGRETQYF | TGTGCCAGCAGTGAAGAACAGGGCAGGGGAAGAGAGACCCAGTACTTC
. | . | TRBJ2-1 | TRBV2 | CASSERRSSYNEQFF | TGTGCCAGCAGTGAACGGAGAAGCTCCTACAATGAGCAGTTCTTC
TRBD1 | . | TRBJ1-5 | TRBV7-6 | CASSERQGPNQPQHF | TGTGCCAGCAGCGAAAGACAGGGGCCTAATCAGCCCCAGCATTTT
. | few | TRBJ2-3 | TRBV7-9 | CASSPRGAGAFTDTQYF | TGTGCCAGCAGCCCGAGGGGGGCAGGGGCATTCACAGATACGCAGTATTTT
TRBD1 | . | TRBJ1-1 | TRBV6-2/TRBV6-3 | CASIIGQGETEAFF | TGTGCCAGCATTATAGGACAGGGGGAAACTGAAGCTTTCTTT